This is a list of T cell receptor beta chains from one sample in a study of early T cells in non-severe SARS-CoV-2 infection. One entry per CDR3 protein results from TCRdb running MiXCR on the 5' RACE reads. The sample comprises approximately 90,000 distinct CDR3 sequences, roughly 12% of which are singletons, and under 4.5% rests with the top ten. Sequences were derived from whole blood, sampled at baseline. The receptors were sampled from an adult who was a healthcare worker with PCR-confirmed SARS-CoV-2 infection or an uninfected control (not recorded which). Both conserved end residues are part of each CDR3. D genes are given only for firm matches. Some rows mark clone size as missing; the rest say once, few, many or name a class of expanded clone.

j_call v_call d_call clone_size cdr3_aa cdr3_nt
TRBJ2-7 TRBV7-6 - few CASVDIYSYEQYF TGTGCCAGCGTCGACATTTACTCCTACGAGCAGTACTTC
TRBJ2-3 TRBV7-6 TRBD2 many CASSLVPTGGSTDTQYF TGTGCCAGCAGCTTAGTCCCCACGGGAGGGAGCACAGATACGCAGTATTTT
TRBJ2-2 TRBV20-1 - few CSAPGMTGELFF TGCAGTGCTCCAGGGATGACCGGGGAGCTGTTTTTT
TRBJ2-3 TRBV9 - many CASSVRARIASTDTQYF TGTGCCAGCAGCGTCCGAGCGCGTATAGCTAGCACAGATACGCAGTATTTT
TRBJ1-2 TRBV5-6 TRBD1 many CASSLGELGGLYGYTF TGTGCCAGCAGCTTGGGAGAGCTAGGGGGCCTCTATGGCTACACCTTC
TRBJ2-5 TRBV7-8 TRBD2 few CASSLARLASETQYF TGTGCCAGCAGCTTAGCCAGACTAGCCTCTGAGACCCAGTACTTC
TRBJ2-5 TRBV27 TRBD2 - CASSLLAGVETQYF TGTGCCAGCAGTTTACTAGCGGGAGTAGAGACCCAGTACTTC
TRBJ1-2 TRBV6-6 - - CASIQGGYGYTF TGTGCCAGCATACAGGGAGGCTATGGCTACACCTTC
TRBJ1-5 TRBV19 TRBD1 - CASSMGTASNQPQHF TGTGCCAGTAGTATGGGGACAGCTAGCAATCAGCCCCAGCATTTT
TRBJ1-1 TRBV5-4 - few CASSRQEKTEAFF TGTGCCAGCAGTCGGCAGGAGAAAACTGAAGCTTTCTTT
TRBJ2-4 TRBV9 - few CASSVGESLNIQYF TGTGCCAGCAGCGTAGGAGAATCGTTAAACATTCAGTACTTC
TRBJ1-1 TRBV6-6 - few CASSLIVHHRNTEAFF TGTGCCAGCAGCCTAATCGTACACCACCGGAACACTGAAGCTTTCTTT
TRBJ2-1 TRBV11-3 TRBD2 few CASQAKRGYNEQFF TGTGCCAGCCAAGCCAAGCGGGGGTACAATGAGCAGTTCTTC
TRBJ1-5 TRBV27 - - CASSLRPLDSPNQPQHF TGTGCCAGCAGTTTAAGACCGCTGGACAGCCCAAATCAGCCCCAGCATTTT
TRBJ2-1 TRBV7-2 - - CASSLAPASYNEQFF TGTGCCAGCAGCTTAGCGCCGGCTAGCTACAATGAGCAGTTCTTC
TRBJ1-1 TRBV19 - - CASGPTPPMNTEAFF TGTGCCAGTGGGCCGACACCTCCTATGAACACTGAAGCTTTCTTT
TRBJ2-2 TRBV29-1 - few CSVEDMGGTGELFF TGCAGCGTTGAAGATATGGGAGGCACCGGGGAGCTGTTTTTT
TRBJ2-3 TRBV3-1 - few CASSSDSGTDTQYF TGTGCCAGCAGCTCGGACAGCGGAACAGATACGCAGTATTTT
TRBJ2-1 TRBV7-9 - once CASSLGRGWYNEQFF TGTGCCAGCAGCTTAGGACGGGGCTGGTACAATGAGCAGTTCTTC
TRBJ2-7 TRBV18 TRBD2 few CASSPLGTAGGEQYF TGTGCCAGCTCACCACTGGGGACAGCGGGGGGGGAGCAGTACTTC
TRBJ1-1 TRBV30 - - CAWSVRAAGRNTEAFF TGTGCCTGGAGTGTACGGGCCGCCGGGCGGAACACTGAAGCTTTCTTT
TRBJ2-7 TRBV11-2 - few CASSSAVQAAEQYF TGTGCCAGCAGCTCCGCCGTCCAGGCGGCCGAGCAGTACTTC
TRBJ2-7 TRBV30 - many CAWSVVAAPWEQYF TGTGCCTGGAGTGTAGTAGCGGCGCCATGGGAGCAGTACTTC
TRBJ2-7 TRBV30 - few CAWSSIYEQYF TGTGCCTGGAGTTCGATCTACGAGCAGTACTTC
TRBJ2-3 TRBV20-1 - few CSARDRAGLGTDTQYF TGCAGTGCTAGAGATCGGGCGGGCCTAGGCACAGATACGCAGTATTTT
TRBJ2-3 TRBV11-1 - - CASSSARSRTDTQYF TGTGCCAGCAGCTCCGCCAGGTCTCGCACAGATACGCAGTATTTT
TRBJ1-2 TRBV15 TRBD1 few CATRQGYAYGYTF TGTGCCACCCGACAGGGGTATGCCTATGGCTACACCTTC